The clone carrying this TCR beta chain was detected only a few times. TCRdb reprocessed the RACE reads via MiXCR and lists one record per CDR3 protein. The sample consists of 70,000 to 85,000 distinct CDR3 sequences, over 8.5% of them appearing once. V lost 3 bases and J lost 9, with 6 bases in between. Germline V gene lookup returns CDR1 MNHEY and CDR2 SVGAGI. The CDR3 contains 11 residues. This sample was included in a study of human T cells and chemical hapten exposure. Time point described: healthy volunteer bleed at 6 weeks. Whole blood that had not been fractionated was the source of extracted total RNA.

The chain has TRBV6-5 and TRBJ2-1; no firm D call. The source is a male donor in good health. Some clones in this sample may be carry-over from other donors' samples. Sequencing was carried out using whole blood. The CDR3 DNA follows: TGTGCCAGCAGTTATATGGGTGAGCAGTTCTTC. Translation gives CASSYMGEQFF.